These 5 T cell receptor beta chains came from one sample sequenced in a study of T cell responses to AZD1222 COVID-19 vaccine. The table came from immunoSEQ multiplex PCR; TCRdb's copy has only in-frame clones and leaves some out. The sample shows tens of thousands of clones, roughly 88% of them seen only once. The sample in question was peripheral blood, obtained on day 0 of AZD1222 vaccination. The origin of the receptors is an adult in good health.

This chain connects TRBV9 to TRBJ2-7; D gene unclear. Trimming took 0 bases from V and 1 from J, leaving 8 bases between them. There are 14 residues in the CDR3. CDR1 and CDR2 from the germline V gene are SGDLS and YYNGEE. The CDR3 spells CASSVEILSYEQYF. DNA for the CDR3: TGTGCCAGCAGCGTAGAGATACTGTCCTACGAGCAGTACTTC.

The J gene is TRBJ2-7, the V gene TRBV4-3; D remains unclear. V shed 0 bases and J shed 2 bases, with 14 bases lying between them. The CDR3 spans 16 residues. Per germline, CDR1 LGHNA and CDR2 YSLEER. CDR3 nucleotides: TGCGCCAGCAGCCAAGATTTTGCCGGAACACCCTACGAGCAGTACTTC. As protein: CASSQDFAGTPYEQYF.

This chain's CDR3 is CASSVGLAGGDTQYF. CDR3 in DNA: TGTGCCAGCAGCGTGGGACTAGCGGGAGGAGATACGCAGTATTTT. The chain has TRBV9 and TRBJ2-3; 15 bases align to TRBD2. There are 15 residues in the CDR3. In germline, CDR1 is SGDLS, CDR2 YYNGEE. The ends lost 2 bases at V and 5 bases at J; junction bases unmatched: 0. Full variable domain (remainder filled in from reference TRBV9 and TRBJ2-3): DSGVTQTPKHLITATGQRVTLRCSPRSGDLSVYWYQQSLDQGLQFLIQYYNGEERAKGNILERFSAQQFPDLHSELNLSSLELGDSALYFCASSVGLAGGDTQYFGPGTRLTVL.

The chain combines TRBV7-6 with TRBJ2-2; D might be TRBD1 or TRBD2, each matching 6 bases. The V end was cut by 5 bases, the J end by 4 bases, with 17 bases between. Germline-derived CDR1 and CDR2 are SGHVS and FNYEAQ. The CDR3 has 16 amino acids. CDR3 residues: CASSPPSGGGTGELFF. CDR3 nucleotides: TGTGCCAGCAGCCCCCCTAGTGGAGGGGGCACCGGGGAGCTGTTTTTT.

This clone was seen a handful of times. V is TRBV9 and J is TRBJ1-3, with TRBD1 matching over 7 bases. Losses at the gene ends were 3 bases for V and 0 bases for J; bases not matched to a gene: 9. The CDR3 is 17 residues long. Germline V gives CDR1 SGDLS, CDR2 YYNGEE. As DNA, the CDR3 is TGTGCCAGCAGCGACGACAGGGCCCTGCTCTCTGGAAACACCATATATTTT. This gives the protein CASSDDRALLSGNTIYF.